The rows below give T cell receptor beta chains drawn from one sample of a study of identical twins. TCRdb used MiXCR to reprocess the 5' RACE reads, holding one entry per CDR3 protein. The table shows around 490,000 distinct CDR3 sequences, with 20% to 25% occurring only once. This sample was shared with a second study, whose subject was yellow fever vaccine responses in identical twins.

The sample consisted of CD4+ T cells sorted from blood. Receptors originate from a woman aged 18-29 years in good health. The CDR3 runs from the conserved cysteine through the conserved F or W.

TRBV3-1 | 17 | CASSHPRGGSRTDTQYF
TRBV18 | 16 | CASSPRDRGRGTEAFF
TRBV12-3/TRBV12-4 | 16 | CASRPPGLADYNEQFF
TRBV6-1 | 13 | CASSTAMNTEAFF
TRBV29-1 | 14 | CSVGGHGPYYEQYF
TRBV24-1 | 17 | CATSGTWGQENTGELFF
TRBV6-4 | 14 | CASSDPGLHLEAFF
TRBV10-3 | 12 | CAISRTGSEAFF
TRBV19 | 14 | CATGGRSADNEQFF
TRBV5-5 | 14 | CASSLLLAGIEQYF
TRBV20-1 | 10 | CSARGEGYTF
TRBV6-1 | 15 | CASSEPGTGNTEAFF
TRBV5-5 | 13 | CASSLERDSPLHF
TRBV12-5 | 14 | CASGSRFGGQPQHF
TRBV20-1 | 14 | CSANTLAGKNIQYF
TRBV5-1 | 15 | CASSSGQVSYNEQFF
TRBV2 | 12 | CASSEANSPLHF
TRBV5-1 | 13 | CASSVQYTGELFF
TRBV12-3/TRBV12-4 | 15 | CASRTGISQTGELFF
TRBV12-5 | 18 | CASGSGLAGGGTYNEQFF
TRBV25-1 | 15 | CASSEVKGTYNEQFF
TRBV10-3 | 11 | CAISERDTQYF
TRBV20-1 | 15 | CSARDRAGGYNEQFF
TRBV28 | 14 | CASRADRRNTEAFF
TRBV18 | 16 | CASSPLAKAYSDTQYF
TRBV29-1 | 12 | CSAQDRAWGYTF
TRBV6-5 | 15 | CASSYSGTGNYGYTF
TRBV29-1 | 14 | CSALSGAGANVLTF
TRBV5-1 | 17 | CASSLAGQATTYNEQFF
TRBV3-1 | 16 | CASSLDLVGGSYEQYF
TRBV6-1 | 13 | CAIRAGGTDTQYF
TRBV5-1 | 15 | CASSLERGTSNEQFF
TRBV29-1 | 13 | CSVPAGAYNEQFF
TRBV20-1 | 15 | CSAERFRPGTYEQYF
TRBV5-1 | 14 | CASSSGQAYNEQFF
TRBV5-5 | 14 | CASSEGGNNQPQHF
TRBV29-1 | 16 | CSVWGLAGLSSYEQYF